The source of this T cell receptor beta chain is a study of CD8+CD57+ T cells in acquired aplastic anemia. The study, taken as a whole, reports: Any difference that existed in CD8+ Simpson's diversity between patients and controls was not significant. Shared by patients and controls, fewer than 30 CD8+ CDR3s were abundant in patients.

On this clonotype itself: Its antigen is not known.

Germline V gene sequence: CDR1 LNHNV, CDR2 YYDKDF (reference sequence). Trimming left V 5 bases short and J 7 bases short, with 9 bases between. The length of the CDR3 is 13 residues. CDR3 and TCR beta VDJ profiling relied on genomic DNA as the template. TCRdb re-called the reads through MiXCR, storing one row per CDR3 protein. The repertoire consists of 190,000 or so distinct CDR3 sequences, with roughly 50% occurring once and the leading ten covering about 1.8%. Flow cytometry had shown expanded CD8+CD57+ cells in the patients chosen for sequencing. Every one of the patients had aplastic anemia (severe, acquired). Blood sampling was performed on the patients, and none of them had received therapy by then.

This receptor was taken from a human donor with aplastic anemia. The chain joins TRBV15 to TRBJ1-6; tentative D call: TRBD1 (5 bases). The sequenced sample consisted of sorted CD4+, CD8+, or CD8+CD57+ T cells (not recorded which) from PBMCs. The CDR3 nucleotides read TGTGCCACCAGCGGCCACAGGAATTCACCCCTCCACTTT. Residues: CATSGHRNSPLHF.